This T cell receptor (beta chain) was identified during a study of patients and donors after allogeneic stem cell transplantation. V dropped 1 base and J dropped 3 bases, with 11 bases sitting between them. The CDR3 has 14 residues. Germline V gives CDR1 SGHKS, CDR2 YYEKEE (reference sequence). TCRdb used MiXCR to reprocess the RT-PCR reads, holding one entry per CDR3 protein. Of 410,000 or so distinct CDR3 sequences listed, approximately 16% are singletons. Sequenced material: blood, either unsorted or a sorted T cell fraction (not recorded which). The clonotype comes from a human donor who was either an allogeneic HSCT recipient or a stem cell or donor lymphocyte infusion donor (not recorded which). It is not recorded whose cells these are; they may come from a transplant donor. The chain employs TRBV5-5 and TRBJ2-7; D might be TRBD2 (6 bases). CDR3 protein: CASSLWGGRYEQYF. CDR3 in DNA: TGTGCCAGCAGCTTGTGGGGAGGCCGCTACGAGCAGTACTTC. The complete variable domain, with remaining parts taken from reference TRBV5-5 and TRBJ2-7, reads DAGVTQSPTHLIKTRGQQVTLRCSPISGHKSVSWYQQVLGQGPQFIFQYYEKEERGRGNFPDRFSARQFPNYSSELNVNALLLGDSALYLCASSLWGGRYEQYFGPGTRLTVT.